These 26 T cell receptor beta chains came from one sample sequenced in a study of blood T cell repertoires in COVID-19. TCRdb's copy holds only in-frame clones and misses some; the assay was immunoSEQ multiplex PCR. This table has about 380,000 clones, around 89% appearing once. Sequenced sample: peripheral blood. Receptors were obtained from a man aged 18-30 years with active or convalescent COVID-19.

The J gene is TRBJ1-1, the V gene TRBV4-2; 7 nucleotides agree with TRBD1. This CDR3 is built from 17 residues. Germline CDR1 reads LGHNA; CDR2 reads YNFKEQ. J was trimmed by 11 bases and V by 0 bases; bases with no gene match: 18. CDR3 coding DNA: TGTGCCAGCAGCCAAGATTGGGGCGGGACAGCCGCCTCCCGGGCTTTCTTT. Encoded protein: CASSQDWGGTAASRAFF.

The V gene is TRBV19, the J gene TRBJ2-7; the match to TRBD1 covers 8 bases. Germline V lookup: CDR1 LNHDA, CDR2 SQIVND (reference sequence). This CDR3 is built from 13 residues. Trimming cost V 4 bases and J 5 bases; bases outside gene matches: 4. Here the CDR3 reads CASSRGQGNEQYF. CDR3 DNA sequence: TGTGCCAGTAGTAGAGGACAGGGAAACGAGCAGTACTTC.

This clone was detected only once. The chain carries TRBV3-1 (or the pseudogene TRBV3-2) and TRBJ2-1, with 9 bases aligning to TRBD2. CDR3 size: 15 residues. After removal of 7 bases from V and 6 bases from J, the junction contained 10 bases not matched to a gene. CDR1 and CDR2 from the germline V gene are LGHDT and YNNKEL (reference sequence). As DNA, the CDR3 is TGTGCCAGCAAGACGCTAGCGGGAACGGTCAATGAGCAGTTCTTC. It encodes CASKTLAGTVNEQFF.

The chain links TRBV10-2 to TRBJ2-1; perhaps TRBD2 as D (5 bases). The V gene's germline CDR1 is WSHSY and CDR2 SAAADI. CDR3 length equals 14 residues. Trimming removed 0 bases at V and 4 bases at J, with 7 bases between. The chain's CDR3 is CASSESGGYNEQFF. CDR3 bases: TGCGCCAGCAGTGAGTCTGGCGGGTACAATGAGCAGTTCTTC.

The DNA for the CDR3 is TGTGCCAGCAGCTTTGGAGGGACTGAAGGCTACACCTTC. It codes for CASSFGGTEGYTF. The chain is built from TRBV7-9 and TRBJ1-2; tentative D call: TRBD1 (5 bases). The CDR3 is 13 amino acids. V dropped 3 bases and J dropped 8 bases, with 13 bases sitting between them. In germline, CDR1 is SEHNR, CDR2 FQNEAQ (reference sequence).

The rearrangement joins TRBV3-1 (or the pseudogene TRBV3-2) to TRBJ2-2, with D perhaps TRBD1 (6 bases). The CDR3 runs 19 residues. Trimming left V 4 bases short and J 0 bases short, with 21 bases between. Germline V gene sequence: CDR1 LGHDT, CDR2 YNNKEL (reference sequence). The CDR3: CASSRTFQGSVTNTGELFF. The CDR3 bases are TGTGCCAGCAGCCGCACATTTCAGGGGTCGGTCACGAACACCGGGGAGCTGTTTTTT.

V is TRBV3-1 (or the pseudogene TRBV3-2) and J is TRBJ1-3, with unresolved D. The CDR3 has 15 residues. Germline CDR1 is LGHDT and CDR2 is YNNKEL (reference sequence). V was cut by 2 bases and J by 4 bases, with 12 bases left in between. CDR3 in DNA: TGTGCCAGCAGCCAAATAAACATCGTCGGAAACACCATATATTTT. As protein: CASSQINIVGNTIYF.

V is TRBV27 and J is TRBJ2-7, with a weak D call TRBD2 (5 bases). The CDR3 spans 13 residues. Germline V lookup: CDR1 MNHEY, CDR2 SMNVEV (reference sequence). The V and J ends lost 3 bases and 4 bases respectively, with 10 bases between them. CDR3 DNA: TGTGCCAGCAGTTTCGGACTCCAATACGAGCAGTACTTC. Its protein is CASSFGLQYEQYF.

The CDR3 nucleotides read TGCGCCAGCAGCGGGGGACTAGCGGGTCCCTACAATGAGCAGTTCTTC. As protein: CASSGGLAGPYNEQFF. This rearrangement joins TRBV5-1 to TRBJ2-1, with 12 bases that match TRBD2. The trim removed 4 bases at V and 2 bases at J, leaving 4 bases unmatched. The length of the CDR3 is 16 residues. CDR1 is SGHRS, CDR2 YFSETQ, per germline.

A note on this clone: A much larger clone differs by one base, so this may be a read error. V and J are TRBV7-3 and TRBJ2-3; 11 bases are shared with TRBD2. The CDR3 is 14 residues long. Germline CDR1 reads SGHTA; CDR2 reads FQGTGA. Trimming removed 6 bases from V and 4 bases from J; junction bases left unmatched: 3. DNA for the CDR3: TGTGCCAGCAGTAGCGGGGGGGCCTCAGATACGCAGTATTTT. Amino acid sequence: CASSSGGASDTQYF.

The chain couples TRBV14 to TRBJ1-1; D uncertain. CDR1 and CDR2 from the germline V gene are SGHDN and FVKESK. This CDR3 has 14 residues. The germline V and J ends were trimmed by 2 bases and 0 bases, with 7 bases remaining between them. The CDR3 spells CASSQQDLNTEAFF. In DNA, the CDR3 is TGTGCCAGCAGCCAACAGGATTTGAACACTGAAGCTTTCTTT.

The rearrangement joins TRBV2 to TRBJ1-2, with D hard to call. The germline V and J ends were trimmed by 7 bases and 4 bases, with 16 bases remaining between them. The CDR3 is 14 amino acids. The germline gives CDR1 SNHLY, CDR2 FYNNEI. CDR3 region: CASTEEGRTYGYTF. The DNA of the CDR3 is TGTGCCAGCACCGAGGAGGGAAGGACCTATGGCTACACCTTC.

A few counts support this clone. The chain links TRBV27 to TRBJ2-7; the match to TRBD1 covers 11 bases. Germline V CDR1 and CDR2: MNHEY, SMNVEV (reference sequence). The V and J ends lost 3 bases and 3 bases, in that order; junction bases with no gene match: 1. The CDR3 totals 14 residues. This CDR3 reads CASSFGTGGYEQYF. The CDR3 nucleotides read TGTGCCAGCAGTTTTGGGACAGGGGGCTACGAGCAGTACTTC.

This chain connects TRBV28 to TRBJ1-2, with D hard to call. The CDR3 is made up of 12 amino acids. Germline CDR1 MDHEN, CDR2 SYDVKM. V dropped 4 bases and J dropped 5 bases, with 8 bases sitting between them. The CDR3 loop is CASSSQNYGYTF. The DNA of the CDR3 is TGTGCCAGCAGTTCCCAGAATTATGGCTACACCTTC.

The V call is TRBV9, the J call TRBJ1-2, with D perhaps TRBD1 (6 bases). The CDR3 is 19 residues long. CDR1 is SGDLS and CDR2 is YYNGEE in the germline V gene. V was pared by 3 bases and J by 4 bases, with 28 bases between. CDR3 nucleotide sequence: TGTGCCAGCAGCGCATCGCCACAGACAGGCCGACAGTTGGGCTATGGCTACACCTTC. As protein: CASSASPQTGRQLGYGYTF.

V and J are TRBV2 and TRBJ2-7, with 8 bases identical to TRBD1. Germline trimming cut 6 bases from V and 0 bases from J; bases unmatched to any gene: 4. The CDR3 loop spans 14 amino acids. CDR1 is SNHLY, CDR2 FYNNEI, per germline. The CDR3 region is CASRPTGASYEQYF. The DNA for the CDR3 is TGTGCCAGCAGGCCGACAGGGGCCTCCTACGAGCAGTACTTC.

The J gene is TRBJ2-5, the V gene TRBV15, with D possibly being TRBD2 (6 bases). This CDR3 contains 15 residues. CDR1 LNHNV and CDR2 YYDKDF come from the germline V gene (reference sequence). Trimming took off 0 bases at V and 2 bases at J, with 10 bases between the two ends. CDR3 amino acids: CATSRDPGGQETQYF. DNA for the CDR3: TGTGCCACCAGCAGAGATCCCGGGGGTCAAGAGACCCAGTACTTC.

This chain links TRBV7-9 with TRBJ1-6, with TRBD1 identical over 7 bases. The CDR3 has 17 residues. V lost 5 bases and J lost 0; bases outside the gene matches: 7. Germline assignment: CDR1 SEHNR and CDR2 FQNEAQ (reference sequence). CDR3 sequence: CASSTGAGGSYNSPLHF. CDR3 coding DNA: TGTGCCAGCAGCACAGGGGCCGGGGGCTCCTATAATTCACCCCTCCACTTT.

As for this clone: One junction end does not reproduce the germline sequence, and a read error may be involved. V and J are TRBV6-2 or TRBV6-3 and TRBJ2-1; TRBD2 aligns across 11 bases. CDR1 and CDR2 (germline): MNHEY, SVGEGT. This CDR3 has 14 residues. The CDR3 DNA is TGTGCCAGCAGTCACTCCCTAGCGGGGGGCGAGCAGTTCTTC. Amino acid sequence: CASSHSLAGGEQFF.

This clone was counted between two and nine times. This chain connects TRBV7-9 to TRBJ2-7, with TRBD2 matching 10 bases. Trimming cost V 5 bases and J 3 bases; bases outside gene matches: 10. CDR3 length: 16 amino acids. Germline assignment: CDR1 SEHNR and CDR2 FQNEAQ (reference sequence). DNA of the CDR3: TGTGCCAGCAGCCCCGACTCCGGGACTAGCGTCTACGAGCAGTACTTC. Residues: CASSPDSGTSVYEQYF.

The chain is built from TRBV9 and TRBJ2-1; TRBD2 aligns across 7 bases. This CDR3 comprises 15 residues. J was trimmed by 0 bases and V by 4 bases; bases with no gene match: 4. Germline V gives CDR1 SGDLS, CDR2 YYNGEE. The CDR3 nucleotides are TGTGCCAGCAGCCCCGGGGGGAGCTCCTACAATGAGCAGTTCTTC. Translation gives CASSPGGSSYNEQFF.

The chain combines TRBV4-2 with TRBJ2-5; 8 nucleotides agree with TRBD2. This CDR3 region has 17 residues. Per the germline V gene, CDR1 is LGHNA and CDR2 is YNFKEQ. V was pared by 1 base and J by 0 bases, with 7 bases of the junction left unmatched. The CDR3: CASSQGRDSGNQETQYF. In DNA, the CDR3 is TGTGCCAGCAGCCAAGGACGTGATAGCGGGAACCAAGAGACCCAGTACTTC.

The chain's CDR3 is CASSLLTGGEGELFF. The CDR3 DNA reads as TGTGCCAGCAGTCTACTCACAGGGGGCGAGGGGGAGCTGTTTTTT. This chain uses TRBV3-1 (or the pseudogene TRBV3-2) with TRBJ2-2; 9 bases are shared with TRBD1. V was pared by 6 bases and J by 8 bases, with 10 bases of the junction left unmatched. Germline V CDR1 and CDR2: LGHDT, YNNKEL (reference sequence). This CDR3 spans 15 amino acids.

The CDR3 loop reads CASSQDRGGSTGELFF. Written as DNA, the CDR3 is TGCGCCAGCAGCCAAGATCGGGGGGGAAGCACCGGGGAGCTGTTTTTT. The genes are TRBV4-3 and TRBJ2-2, with 8 bases matching TRBD2. The length of the CDR3 is 16 residues. CDR1 is LGHNA, CDR2 YSLEER, per germline. With 0 bases clipped from V and 4 bases from J, the junction kept 4 bases outside the gene matches.

The chain recombines TRBV7-2 with TRBJ2-1, with D maybe TRBD2 (5 bases). CDR1 is SGHTA, CDR2 FQGNSA, per germline. V dropped 7 bases and J dropped 2 bases, with 9 bases sitting between them. The CDR3 totals 13 residues. CDR3 protein: CASTSGTYNEQFF. In DNA, the CDR3 is TGTGCCAGCACAAGCGGAACCTACAATGAGCAGTTCTTC.

The chain links TRBV3-1 (or the pseudogene TRBV3-2) to TRBJ2-2, with D maybe TRBD1 (7 bases). Germline CDR1 reads LGHDT; CDR2 reads YNNKEL (reference sequence). The CDR3 consists of 14 residues. Trimming cost V 4 bases and J 5 bases, with 11 bases left between them. Here the CDR3 reads CASSRQGGTGELFF. Written as DNA, the CDR3 is TGTGCCAGCAGCCGACAGGGAGGAACCGGGGAGCTGTTTTTT.